Here is one TCR beta chain with its context. Its specificity is not known. The data stem from a study of T cells in localized non-small cell lung cancer. Assay used: immunoSEQ multiplex PCR; TCRdb lists only in-frame clones, some missing. The table has approximately 63,000 clones, about 87% seen once. Whole-study findings and limits: Sequencing, confined to only one tumor region, leaves heterogeneity possible.

Trimming left V 5 bases short and J 0 bases short, with 17 bases between. The CDR3 loop spans 16 amino acids. Germline values: CDR1 SGHAT, CDR2 FQNNGV. The origin of this receptor is a man between 40 and 70 years old with stage I squamous cell lung carcinoma. The input for sequencing was peripheral blood, taken before any cancer treatment. This chain links TRBV11-2 with TRBJ2-7, with D possibly matching TRBD1 (5 bases). The CDR3 DNA sequence: TGTGCCAGCAGCCGGATGTGGGGCGCGAGCTCCTACGAGCAGTACTTC. Translating gives CASSRMWGASSYEQYF.